This T cell receptor beta chain is from a study of shared clonotypes between healthy human individuals. Study details: In total, the donors were two women and three men aged 18 to 49. There were three CD4 naive, three CD4 memory, two CD8 naive and one CD8 memory plates per donor.

Each subset's genomic DNA was split evenly across several immunoSEQ plates. Replicate PCRs from sorted subsets contained roughly 200 ng DNA, which is some 29,000 T cell genomes. TCRdb keeps only in-frame clones here, not all; method: immunoSEQ multiplex PCR. The table records approximately 1.9 million clones, 80% to 95% of them present only once. Terminally differentiated effector memory CD45RA+ cells were excluded by CCR7 positive selection of CD45RO-negative cells. CDR1 MNHNS and CDR2 SASEGT come from the germline V gene. After removal of 4 bases from V and 8 bases from J, the junction contained 7 bases not matched to a gene. This CDR3 contains 16 residues.

J is TRBJ2-4 and V is TRBV6-1, with 14 nucleotides matching TRBD2. This receptor was taken from a man between 18 and 35 years old in good health. Some clones in this sample may be carry-over from other donors' samples. The sample taken for sequencing was naive CD8+ T cells from PBMCs. The CDR3 region has the DNA TGTGCCAGCAGTGGCAGACTAGCGGGAGGGTGGGACATTCAGTACTTC. This translates into CASSGRLAGGWDIQYF.